The subject of this entry is one T cell receptor (beta chain). Its antigen target is currently unknown. No base quality values were provided; no much bigger clone lies one nucleotide off. This record belongs to a study of cytomegalovirus exposure and HLA in healthy donors (dated by TCRdb to about 2017). Turning to the overall study: A later analysis indicated that the 130 or so validation repertoires were generated on the platform also employed for the approximately 700 repertoires of the first cohort. The aim of the study was to test whether cataloging public T cell receptors could identify signatures of past pathogen exposure. A separate validation cohort of over a hundred different subjects was used in addition to the approximately 670-subject first cohort. The study combined high-throughput TCR immunosequencing, statistical association of individual TCRs with disease status, and machine learning to predict cytomegalovirus infection status. Paper-wide results and their limitations: In a later analysis, TCRs clustered in the first cohort were found to also tend to co-occur in the approximately 120 validation repertoires, with roughly 93% of cluster scores above 0. The validation cohort had no HLA typing available for a later analysis, so co-occurrence within that cohort was assessed over all 130 or so repertoires. Across donors, most TCR sequences were observed very rarely, whereas some public TCRs were present in many individuals. In vitro tests confirmed that three of the cytomegalovirus-associated TCR beta chains recognize cytomegalovirus antigens. A total of around 150 TCR beta chains were listed by the study as associated with cytomegalovirus. In both the original and validation cohorts, the classifier was reported to diagnose cytomegalovirus status with high specificity and sensitivity. It was suggested by the authors that the approach could potentially be generalized to other disease states and immunological phenotypes.

The donors were included in the validation cohort of 120 subjects, a group kept apart from the roughly 730-subject first cohort. Libraries were made using the immunoSEQ multiplex PCR assay. Turning to the authors' computational methods: A statistical classification framework was developed to diagnose cytomegalovirus status using the catalog of TCR beta chain sequences. Held by TCRdb, this immuneACCESS table contains in-frame sequences only and omits some clones. Under half of the omission traces to an unresolved V gene where checked; the cause of the rest is unknown. That table is the source of V, J and clone size, and D and trimming were worked out from the DNA. The sample includes about 60,000 clones, with approximately 93% observed a single time. Of the sample, around 5.8% is held by the ten largest clones. The receptor was derived from a woman between 18 and 29 years old in good health and CMV-seronegative. The sequencing sample was made of PBMCs.

The CDR3 loop reads CASSGPSSGFSNEQFF. The nucleotides are TGTGCCAGTAGTGGCCCCTCTAGCGGGTTCTCCAATGAGCAGTTCTTC. The rearrangement joined TRBV19 to TRBJ2-1; 8 of the junction bases match TRBD2. Germline trimming: 5 bases from V, 6 bases from J; junction bases outside gene matches: 12. According to the germline V gene (reference sequence), CDR1 reads LNHDA and CDR2 reads SQIVND. Its CDR3 holds 16 amino acids, cysteine through phenylalanine. The sequence is cut down to CDR3 DNA, 48 bases in frame from base 1. The full variable domain, completed from the reference TRBV19 and TRBJ2-1 proteins outside the CDR3, reads DGGITQSPKYLFRKEGQNVTLSCEQNLNHDAMYWYRQDPGQGLRLIYYSQIVNDFQKGDIAEGYSVSREKKESFPLTVTSAQKNPTAFYLCASSGPSSGFSNEQFFGPGTRLTVL.